Included here is one TCR beta chain sequence, with context. Generation of TCR beta cDNA was performed by 5'RACE template switching incorporating UMIs. TCRdb re-called the 5' RACE reads; one entry per CDR3 protein, DNA not given. Its table records some 140,000 distinct CDR3 sequences. The source of the sample is a study of T cells expressing NK-cell markers. Study-level background: All TCR beta repertoires analysed originated from sorted CD3+CD56+NKG2C+, CD3+CD56+NKG2C- and CD3+CD56-NKG2C+ T cells.

Germline CDR1 and CDR2: MNHNS and SASEGT. CDR3 length: 12 amino acids. The chain carries TRBV6-1 and TRBJ1-2. The source of this sequence is a woman aged 45-65 years in good health. Material for sequencing was blood T cells: a sorted CD56 or NKG2C T cell subset, CD4+ or CD8+ T cells, or bulk PBMC T cells (not recorded which). This CDR3 reads CASSDFDYGYTF.